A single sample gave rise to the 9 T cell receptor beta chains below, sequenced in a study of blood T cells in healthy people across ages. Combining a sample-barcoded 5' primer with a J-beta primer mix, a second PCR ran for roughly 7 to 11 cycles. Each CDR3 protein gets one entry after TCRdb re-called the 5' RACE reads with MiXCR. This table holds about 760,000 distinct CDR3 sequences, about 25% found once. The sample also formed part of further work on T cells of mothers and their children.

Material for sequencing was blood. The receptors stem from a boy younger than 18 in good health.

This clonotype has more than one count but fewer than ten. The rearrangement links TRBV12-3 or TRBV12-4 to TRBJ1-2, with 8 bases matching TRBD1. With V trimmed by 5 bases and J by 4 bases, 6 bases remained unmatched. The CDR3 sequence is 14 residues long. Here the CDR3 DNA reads TGTGCCAGCAGTAGCTCAGGGGGCCGCTATGGCTACACCTTC. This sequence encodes CASSSSGGRYGYTF.

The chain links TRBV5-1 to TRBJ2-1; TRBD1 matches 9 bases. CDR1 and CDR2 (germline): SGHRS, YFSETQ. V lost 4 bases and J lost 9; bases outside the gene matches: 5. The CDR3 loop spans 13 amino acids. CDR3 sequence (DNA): TGCGCCAGCAGCGGGGACAGGGCGGGTGAGCAGTTCTTC. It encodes CASSGDRAGEQFF.

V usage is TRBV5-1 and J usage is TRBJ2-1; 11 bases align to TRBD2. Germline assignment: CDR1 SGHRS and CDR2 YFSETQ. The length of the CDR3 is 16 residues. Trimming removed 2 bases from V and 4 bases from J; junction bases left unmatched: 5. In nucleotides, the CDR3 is TGCGCCAGCAGCTTATTGACTAGCGGGACTTACAATGAGCAGTTCTTC. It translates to CASSLLTSGTYNEQFF. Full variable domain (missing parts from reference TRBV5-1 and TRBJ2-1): KAGVTQTPRYLIKTRGQQVTLSCSPISGHRSVSWYQQTPGQGLQFLFEYFSETQRNKGNFPGRFSGRQFSNSRSEMNVSTLELGDSALYLCASSLLTSGTYNEQFFGPGTRLTVL.

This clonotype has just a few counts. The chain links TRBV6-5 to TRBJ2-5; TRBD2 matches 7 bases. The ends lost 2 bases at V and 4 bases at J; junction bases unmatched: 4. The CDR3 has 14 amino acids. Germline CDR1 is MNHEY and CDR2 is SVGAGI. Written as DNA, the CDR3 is TGTGCCAGCAGTTACGGACTAGAAGTAGAGACCCAGTACTTC. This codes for CASSYGLEVETQYF.

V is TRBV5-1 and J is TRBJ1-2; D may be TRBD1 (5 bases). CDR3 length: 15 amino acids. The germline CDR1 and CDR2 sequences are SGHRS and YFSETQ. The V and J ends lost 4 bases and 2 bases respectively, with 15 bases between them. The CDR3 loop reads CASSPADRTNYGYTF. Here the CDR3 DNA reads TGCGCCAGCAGCCCGGCCGACAGAACGAACTATGGCTACACCTTC.

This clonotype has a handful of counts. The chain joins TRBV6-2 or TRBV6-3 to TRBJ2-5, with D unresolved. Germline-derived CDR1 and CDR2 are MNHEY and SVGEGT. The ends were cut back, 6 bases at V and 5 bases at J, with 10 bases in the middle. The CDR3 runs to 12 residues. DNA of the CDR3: TGTGCCAGCAGCCGCAGGAGCGAGACCCAGTACTTC. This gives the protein CASSRRSETQYF.

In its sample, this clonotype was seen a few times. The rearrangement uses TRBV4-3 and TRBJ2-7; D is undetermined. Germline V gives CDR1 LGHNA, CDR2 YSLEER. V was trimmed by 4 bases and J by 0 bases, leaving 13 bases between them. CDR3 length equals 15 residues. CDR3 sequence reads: CASSLRALSSYEQYF. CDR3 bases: TGCGCCAGCAGCCTTAGGGCTCTAAGCTCCTACGAGCAGTACTTC.

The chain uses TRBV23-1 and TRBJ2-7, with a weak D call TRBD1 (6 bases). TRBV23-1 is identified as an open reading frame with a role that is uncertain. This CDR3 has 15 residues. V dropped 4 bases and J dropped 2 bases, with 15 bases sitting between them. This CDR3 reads CASSRDRPFTYEQYF. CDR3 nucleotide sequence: TGCGCCAGCAGTCGCGACAGGCCTTTTACCTACGAGCAGTACTTC.

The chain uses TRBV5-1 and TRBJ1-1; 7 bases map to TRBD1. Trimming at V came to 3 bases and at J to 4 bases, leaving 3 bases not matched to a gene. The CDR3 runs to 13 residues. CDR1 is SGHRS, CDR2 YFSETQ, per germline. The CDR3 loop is CASSSGTVTEAFF. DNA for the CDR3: TGCGCCAGCAGCTCTGGGACAGTCACTGAAGCTTTCTTT.